The next 23 T cell receptor beta chains were all read from a single sample in a study of type 1 regulatory T cells. Antigens of these TCRs are unknown. TCRdb ran MiXCR on the reads and lists one entry per CDR3 protein. The sample shows about 60,000 distinct CDR3 sequences, around 49% of them seen only once. The sequenced material came from cultured non-Tr1 T cells, either the whole culture or a sorted T cell fraction (not recorded which). Receptor source: a human donor in good health.

This clonotype has more than one count but fewer than ten. The rearrangement uses TRBV12-3 or TRBV12-4 and TRBJ2-3; 8 bases match TRBD2. The CDR3 totals 13 residues. Trimming removed 5 bases from V and 4 bases from J; junction bases left unmatched: 2. In DNA form, the CDR3 reads TGTGCCAGCAGTCGGGGGGGCCCAGATACGCAGTATTTT. Protein sequence: CASSRGGPDTQYF.

This clonotype came up many times. V gene TRBV24-1 combines with J gene TRBJ2-1, with D unresolved. CDR1 KGHDR and CDR2 SFDVKD come from the germline V gene. The CDR3 is 15 amino acids. Trimming cost V 7 bases and J 0 bases, with 12 bases left between them. CDR3 region: CATSPQGSSYNEQFF. Written as DNA, the CDR3 is TGTGCCACCAGCCCCCAAGGAAGCTCCTACAATGAGCAGTTCTTC.

The CDR3 DNA reads as TGTGCCAGCAGCTCCACCGACAGGGGGAGAGATACGCAGTATTTT. It encodes CASSSTDRGRDTQYF. The chain carries TRBV11-2 and TRBJ2-3; 9 positions agree with TRBD1. The CDR3 has 15 amino acids. J lost 5 bases, V lost 4 bases, and 7 bases had no gene match. Germline CDR1 reads SGHAT; CDR2 reads FQNNGV.

The rearrangement links TRBV28 to TRBJ2-6, with 9 bases identical to TRBD1. V lost 5 bases, J lost 3 bases, and 5 bases stayed unmatched. This CDR3 region has 16 residues. Per germline, CDR1 MDHEN and CDR2 SYDVKM. The CDR3 spells CASSEQGAGGANVLTF. In DNA, the CDR3 is TGTGCCAGCAGTGAACAGGGGGCAGGTGGGGCCAACGTCCTGACTTTC. Drawing the rest from reference TRBV28 and TRBJ2-6, the complete variable domain is DVKVTQSSRYLVKRTGEKVFLECVQDMDHENMFWYRQDPGLGLRLIYFSYDVKMKEKGDIPEGYSVSREKKERFSLILESASTNQTSMYLCASSEQGAGGANVLTFGAGSRLTVL.

The chain is built from TRBV6-5 and TRBJ2-7; 10 positions match TRBD2. From germline, CDR1 is MNHEY and CDR2 SVGAGI. Unmatched junction bases numbered 3, after V lost 0 bases and J lost 4 bases. The CDR3 contains 15 residues. Here the CDR3 reads CASSYSASGGYEQYF. DNA for the CDR3: TGTGCCAGCAGTTACTCCGCTAGCGGGGGTTACGAGCAGTACTTC.

V is TRBV19 and J is TRBJ2-2; no clear D gene. Trimming cost V 3 bases and J 7 bases, with 9 bases left between them. Germline V gives CDR1 LNHDA, CDR2 SQIVND (reference sequence). The CDR3 sequence is 13 residues long. The chain's CDR3 is CASSISLRGELFF. Written as DNA, the CDR3 is TGTGCCAGTAGTATCAGTCTTCGCGGGGAGCTGTTTTTT.

The chain uses TRBV5-6 and TRBJ2-7, with 10 bases matching TRBD1. The CDR3 covers 15 residues. After removal of 4 bases from V and 0 bases from J, the junction contained 4 bases not matched to a gene. Germline V lookup: CDR1 SGHDT, CDR2 YYEEEE. This CDR3 is CASSPGTGVSYEQYF. CDR3 DNA sequence: TGTGCCAGCAGCCCCGGGACAGGGGTCTCCTACGAGCAGTACTTC.

The chain links TRBV5-4 to TRBJ1-5; 10 bases are shared with TRBD1. This CDR3 contains 15 residues. Trimming removed 4 bases from V and 3 bases from J; junction bases left unmatched: 4. Germline loops: CDR1 SGHNT, CDR2 YYREEE (reference sequence). This chain's CDR3 is CASSTGTGDNQPQHF. The CDR3, as DNA: TGTGCCAGCAGCACCGGGACAGGGGACAATCAGCCCCAGCATTTT.

By its share, this clonotype is medium-sized (0.01 to 0.1%). This chain uses TRBV7-9 with TRBJ2-1, with a weak D call TRBD1 (5 bases). The length of the CDR3 is 15 residues. V lost 1 base, J lost 2 bases, and 9 bases lay in between. Germline lookup yields CDR1 SEHNR and CDR2 FQNEAQ (reference sequence). As DNA, the CDR3 is TGTGCCAGCAGCTTAGACCAGGGCGCCTACAATGAGCAGTTCTTC. This gives the protein CASSLDQGAYNEQFF.

This clonotype was seen just once. The rearrangement uses TRBV4-1 and TRBJ2-1, with D hard to call. This CDR3 spans 15 amino acids. Trimming removed 1 base at V and 5 bases at J, with 12 bases between. Germline CDR1 and CDR2: MGHRA and YSYEKL. The CDR3 DNA follows: TGCGCCAGCAGCCAAGTAGGGCAGAACAACAATGAGCAGTTCTTC. Translated, it gives CASSQVGQNNNEQFF.

V gene TRBV7-2 combines with J gene TRBJ2-7; D possibly corresponds to TRBD1 (6 bases). Trimming cost V 6 bases and J 2 bases, with 14 bases left between them. Germline lookup yields CDR1 SGHTA and CDR2 FQGNSA. CDR3 size: 14 residues. The CDR3 DNA reads TGTGCCAGCAGTAATAACAGGGTAGCCTACGAGCAGTACTTC. This translates into CASSNNRVAYEQYF.

The J gene is TRBJ2-5, the V gene TRBV27; D is unclear. From germline, CDR1 is MNHEY and CDR2 SMNVEV (reference sequence). The CDR3 sequence is 15 residues long. Deletions cut 2 bases from V and 0 bases from J, with 10 bases between. The CDR3 reads CASSLTSSYQETQYF. In DNA, the CDR3 is TGTGCCAGCAGTTTAACCTCCTCGTACCAAGAGACCCAGTACTTC.

V is TRBV20-1 and J is TRBJ1-3; tentative D call: TRBD1 (5 bases). Between the trimmed V and J ends, which lost 3 bases and 4 bases, there was a span of 10 bases. CDR1 and CDR2 from the germline V gene are DFQATT and SNEGSKA (reference sequence). The CDR3 totals 13 residues. The CDR3 sequence is CSASSGIGNTIYF. For the CDR3, the DNA is TGCAGTGCTAGCTCAGGGATCGGAAACACCATATATTTT.

As for this clonotype: At one boundary the junction diverges from the germline segment, which might be a read error. The chain combines TRBV5-1 with TRBJ2-3, with 12 bases lining up with TRBD2. The CDR3 is 16 residues long. The germline V gene has CDR1 SGHRS and CDR2 YFSETQ. Here the CDR3 DNA reads TGCGCCAGCAGCTCCACTAGCGGGGGGAGCACAGATACGGAGTATTTT. This encodes CASSSTSGGSTDTEYF.

In the case of this clonotype: A read error may produce the germline difference seen at one junction end. V gene TRBV4-3 combines with J gene TRBJ2-5; no firm D call. CDR1 and CDR2 (germline): LGHNA, YSLEER. The CDR3 loop spans 16 amino acids. The CDR3 protein is CASNQTTTPSQETQYF. For the CDR3, the DNA is TGCGCCAGCAACCAAACAACGACCCCTTCCCAAGAGACCCAGTACTTC.

This clonotype was observed a few times. The rearrangement joins TRBV7-6 to TRBJ2-7, with D maybe TRBD1 (5 bases). Germline V gene sequence: CDR1 SGHVS, CDR2 FNYEAQ. The CDR3 length is 15 residues. The V gene lost 1 base and the J gene lost 2 bases, with 12 bases spanning the gap. The CDR3 coding sequence is TGTGCCAGCAGCTTAGGGACAATTCCAACCTACGAGCAGTACTTC. Encoded protein: CASSLGTIPTYEQYF.

This chain connects TRBV5-1 to TRBJ1-4, with 7 nucleotides matching TRBD1. The CDR3 consists of 16 residues. Per the germline V gene, CDR1 is SGHRS and CDR2 is YFSETQ. J gave up 0 bases and V 4 bases, and 6 bases lay outside the gene matches. CDR3 residues: CASSEQGFTTNEKLFF. The CDR3, as DNA: TGCGCCAGCAGCGAACAGGGGTTTACAACTAATGAAAAACTGTTTTTT.

The chain joins TRBV7-9 to TRBJ1-2, with 12 bases lining up with TRBD1. The V segment lost 5 bases and the J segment 8 bases; nucleotides outside the gene matches: 12. This CDR3 is 16 amino acids long. From germline, CDR1 is SEHNR and CDR2 FQNEAQ (reference sequence). The chain's CDR3 is CASSPGTGGAGGGYTF. The CDR3 region has the DNA TGTGCCAGCAGCCCCGGGACAGGGGGCGCCGGGGGGGGCTACACCTTC.

The chain joins TRBV5-1 to TRBJ1-1; the D gene is possibly TRBD1 (5 bases). CDR1 SGHRS and CDR2 YFSETQ come from the germline V gene. V was cut by 4 bases and J by 1 base, with 11 bases left in between. The CDR3 loop spans 14 amino acids. CDR3 residues: CASSHDSTNTEAFF. CDR3 bases: TGCGCCAGCAGCCATGACAGCACGAACACTGAAGCTTTCTTT.

V is TRBV5-1 and J is TRBJ1-5, with TRBD1 matching 8 bases. J gave up 4 bases and V 7 bases, and 16 bases lay outside the gene matches. The CDR3 length is 17 residues. Germline V gene sequence: CDR1 SGHRS, CDR2 YFSETQ. CDR3 sequence: CASLHGATGGRNQPQHF. DNA of the CDR3: TGCGCCAGCCTCCACGGGGCAACAGGGGGGCGGAATCAGCCCCAGCATTTT.

The chain employs TRBV4-1 and TRBJ2-1; possibly TRBD1 for D (5 bases). In germline, CDR1 is MGHRA, CDR2 YSYEKL. The V and J ends lost 0 bases and 0 bases respectively, with 12 bases between them. There are 17 residues in the CDR3. The CDR3 DNA is TGCGCCAGCAGCCAAGATCCCTTAAGGGGCTCCTACAATGAGCAGTTCTTC. This gives the protein CASSQDPLRGSYNEQFF.

On this clonotype itself: Since a much larger clone is just one base distant, this may be a read error. The chain has TRBV24-1 and TRBJ1-1; D possibly corresponds to TRBD1 (5 bases). The CDR3 runs 12 residues. Germline assignment: CDR1 KGHDR and CDR2 SFDVKD. This CDR3 is CATCDPGTGAFF. CDR3 coding DNA: TGTGCCACCTGTGATCCCGGGACGGGGGCTTTCTTT.

The V gene is TRBV28, the J gene TRBJ2-1; 7 nucleotides match TRBD2. The CDR3 sequence is 16 residues long. Germline V gives CDR1 MDHEN, CDR2 SYDVKM. The V and J ends lost 2 bases and 5 bases, in that order; junction bases with no gene match: 9. DNA of the CDR3: TGTGCCAGCAGTTTAACGGGGGGTCCGCGGGACAATGAGCAGTTCTTC. It encodes CASSLTGGPRDNEQFF.